This TCR beta chain appears in the sequencing data of a study of regulatory T cells in long-lasting Graves disease. Sequencing libraries for TCR beta were prepared with iRepertoire HTBI primers and Arm-PCR of CDR3 regions. One entry per CDR3 protein results from TCRdb running MiXCR on the multiplex PCR reads. The sample has 360,000 or so distinct CDR3 sequences, over 15% seen once. Trimming took 4 bases from V and 1 from J, leaving 16 bases between them. CDR3 length: 15 residues. Looked up from germline, CDR1 is DFQATT and CDR2 is SNEGSKA (reference sequence). This clonotype appeared many times. Time point noted: newly diagnosed GD, antithyroid drugs for less than 3 months. PBMCs provided the RNA from which the TCR library was made. The sample was also linked to a second study, of T cells in Graves' hyperthyroidism and ophthalmopathy.

This receptor was taken from a man aged 40-50 years with Graves disease. This specimen was peripheral blood mononuclear cells (PBMCs), taken at new diagnosis, from a patient treated with antithyroid drugs. The J gene is TRBJ2-5, the V gene TRBV20-1; D is tentatively TRBD1 or TRBD2 (5 bases each). The CDR3 loop reads CSATWDPTAQETQYF. CDR3 in DNA: TGCAGTGCTACCTGGGACCCAACCGCCCAAGAGACCCAGTACTTC.